The table lists the clone carrying this T cell receptor (beta chain) with a few counts. Its antigen is as yet unknown. V lost 1 base to trimming and J lost 6 bases, with 14 bases between them. The CDR3 has 15 amino acids. Germline CDR1 SGHRS, CDR2 YFSETQ. Each of the CD4+ naive, central memory, regulatory and stem cell-like memory populations was sorted via CD45RO/CCR7/CD25/CD127/CD95/CD27. The sample comes from a study of beta chain features in type 1 diabetes. The study's findings and limits: Highly expressing activated T cells could be over-counted with a cDNA template. Shortening that was moderate but significant affected the TCRB CDR3s of Type 1 diabetes patients in all four CD4+ subsets. In type 1 diabetes patients, VDJ junctions had fewer insertions; deletions at these junctions were more frequent. Patients and controls would be equally affected if PCR favored shorter templates.

What was sequenced were expressed TCRB transcripts, since all of the isolated RNA had been reverse transcribed. Method: immunoSEQ multiplex PCR; TCRdb's copy keeps in-frame clones and lacks some. The repertoire has about 700,000 clones, around an eighth of them found once; the top ten carry approximately 0.022%. The TCR originated in a young man with type 1 diabetes. The chain employs TRBV5-1 and TRBJ1-5, with D perhaps TRBD1 (6 bases). Sequenced sample: naive CD4+ T cells from blood. The CDR3 protein is CASSLIGAQGQPQHF. The DNA for the CDR3 is TGCGCCAGCAGCTTGATCGGGGCACAGGGTCAGCCCCAGCATTTT.